Below, 3 T cell receptor beta chains from the same sample are listed, as sequenced in a study of T-cell reconstitution after alpha-beta-depleted transplantation in children. TCRbeta library construction was performed incorporating unique molecular identifiers. A single record per CDR3 protein comes from TCRdb applying MiXCR to the PCR reads. The data contain about 590,000 distinct CDR3 sequences, over 10% of them singletons. Sequencing was performed on PBMCs, mostly from graft donor cells, taken 360 days after TCRalphabeta/CD19-depleted stem cell transplant. These receptor sequences come from a male patient younger than 18 who had a stem cell transplant for acute myeloid leukemia, so the T cells may come from the graft donor.

This clonotype has just a few counts. The chain uses TRBV9 and TRBJ1-1; D is undetermined. The V and J ends lost 0 bases and 12 bases respectively, with 21 bases between them. The length of the CDR3 is 15 residues. CDR1 is SGDLS, CDR2 YYNGEE, per germline. CDR3 DNA: TGTGCCAGCAGCGTAGGTTACGTGAGGCCGGCGGGGTCTTTCTTT. Translating it yields CASSVGYVRPAGSFF.

This clonotype showed up just once. V usage is TRBV20-1 and J usage is TRBJ1-2, with 7 bases fitting TRBD1. This CDR3 contains 14 residues. The junction had 11 bases not matched to a gene; V was cut back by 6 bases and J by 4 bases. Germline assignment: CDR1 DFQATT and CDR2 SNEGSKA (reference sequence). CDR3 protein: CSAYPGGGIYGYTF. The CDR3 DNA follows: TGCAGTGCCTACCCAGGGGGGGGAATCTATGGCTACACCTTC.

This clonotype showed up just a few times. The rearrangement joins TRBV5-1 to TRBJ2-7; D tentatively fits TRBD1 or TRBD2 (5 bases each). V lost 4 bases and J lost 2, with 16 bases in between. Looked up from germline, CDR1 is SGHRS and CDR2 is YFSETQ. This CDR3 region has 15 residues. CDR3 coding DNA: TGCGCCAGCAGCCCGGTAAGGGGAGTAGCCTACGAGCAGTACTTC. It specifies CASSPVRGVAYEQYF.